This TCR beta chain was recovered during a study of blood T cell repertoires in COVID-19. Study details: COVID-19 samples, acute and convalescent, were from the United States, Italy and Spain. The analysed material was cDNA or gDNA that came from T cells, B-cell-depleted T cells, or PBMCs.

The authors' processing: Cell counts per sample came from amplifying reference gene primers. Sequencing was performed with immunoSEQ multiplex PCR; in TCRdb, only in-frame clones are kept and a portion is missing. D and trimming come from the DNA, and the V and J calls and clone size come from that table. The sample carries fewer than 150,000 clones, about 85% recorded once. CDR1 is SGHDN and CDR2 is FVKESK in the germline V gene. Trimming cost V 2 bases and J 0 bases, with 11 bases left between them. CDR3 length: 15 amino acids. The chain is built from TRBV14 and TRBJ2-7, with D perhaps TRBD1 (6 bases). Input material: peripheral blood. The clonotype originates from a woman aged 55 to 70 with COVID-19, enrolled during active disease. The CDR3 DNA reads TGTGCCAGCAGCCAATCGACAGGTCTCTCCTACGAGCAGTACTTC. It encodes CASSQSTGLSYEQYF.